Presented here are 17 T cell receptor beta chains from one specimen sequenced in a study of blood T cell repertoires in COVID-19. Sequencing used immunoSEQ multiplex PCR; TCRdb keeps in-frame clones, though not all of them. The sample contains around 220,000 clones, 85% to 90% of which appear only once. Sequencing input: PBMCs or T cells enriched from blood (not recorded which). The origin of the receptors is a woman in her 50s with acute COVID-19.

The rearrangement uses TRBV27 and TRBJ1-5, with D perhaps matching TRBD1 (6 bases). The CDR3 has 14 residues. Germline CDR1 MNHEY, CDR2 SMNVEV (reference sequence). The V gene lost 5 bases and the J gene lost 4 bases, with 12 bases spanning the gap. DNA of the CDR3: TGTGCCAGCAGTATCGGGACACCGAATCAGCCCCAGCATTTT. It codes for CASSIGTPNQPQHF.

This clone was observed a single time. The CDR3 DNA reads as TGTGCCAGCGTAGCGGGAGCGTACAATGAGCAGTTCTTC. Translated: CASVAGAYNEQFF. The rearrangement uses TRBV7-2 and TRBJ2-1, with 9 bases identical to TRBD2. The CDR3 runs to 13 residues. V lost 8 bases and J lost 4; bases outside the gene matches: 3. From germline, CDR1 is SGHTA and CDR2 FQGNSA.

This clone was counted a few times. J is TRBJ2-1 and V is TRBV5-5; TRBD2 matches at 10 bases. The length of the CDR3 is 15 residues. V trimming: 2 bases; J trimming: 8 bases; junction bases outside the gene matches: 7. Germline-derived CDR1 and CDR2 are SGHKS and YYEKEE (reference sequence). In DNA, the CDR3 is TGTGCCAGCAGCTTCGCGGCTAGCGGGAGCGATGAGCAGTTCTTC. Amino acid sequence: CASSFAASGSDEQFF.

This chain uses TRBV11-3 with TRBJ1-1; the D gene is possibly TRBD1 (6 bases). V lost 4 bases, J lost 4 bases, and 13 bases lay in between. The CDR3 is 14 amino acids. The germline CDR1 and CDR2 sequences are SGHNT and YENEEA. The CDR3 DNA sequence: TGTGCCAGCAGCTCCGGACAGTTGGGCACTGAAGCTTTCTTT. Translation gives CASSSGQLGTEAFF.

This rearrangement joins TRBV7-3 to TRBJ2-3, with no clear D. The V gene's germline CDR1 is SGHTA and CDR2 FQGTGA. V lost 5 bases, J lost 2 bases, and 11 bases lay in between. This CDR3 contains 14 residues. The CDR3 bases are TGTGCCAGCAGCGCCAGAAAATACACAGATACGCAGTATTTT. Its translation is CASSARKYTDTQYF.

This chain links TRBV6-5 with TRBJ2-7; the match to TRBD1 covers 9 bases. V gave up 2 bases and J gave up 4 bases; unmatched junction bases: 6. The CDR3 is 15 residues long. The germline V gene has CDR1 MNHEY and CDR2 SVGAGI. The CDR3: CASSYATGGPYEQYF. The CDR3 DNA reads TGTGCCAGCAGTTACGCGACAGGGGGACCATACGAGCAGTACTTC.

The chain carries TRBV28 and TRBJ1-5, with TRBD1 as a possible D gene (6 bases). The CDR3 consists of 13 residues. Deletions cut 5 bases from V and 3 bases from J, with 8 bases between. Germline CDR1 MDHEN, CDR2 SYDVKM. CDR3 in amino acids: CASSGQINQPQHF. DNA of the CDR3: TGTGCCAGCAGTGGACAGATCAATCAGCCCCAGCATTTT.

The chain has TRBV7-2 and TRBJ2-7; 7 nucleotides align to TRBD1. Germline trimming cut 5 bases from V and 3 bases from J; bases unmatched to any gene: 13. This CDR3 has 16 amino acids. In germline, CDR1 is SGHTA, CDR2 FQGNSA. The CDR3 bases are TGTGCCAGCAGCGTACAAGAGACAGGGATGAGCTACGAGCAGTACTTC. Translating gives CASSVQETGMSYEQYF.

The chain recombines TRBV9 with TRBJ2-1; TRBD2 agrees at 14 bases. There are 17 residues in the CDR3. From germline, CDR1 is SGDLS and CDR2 YYNGEE. V gave up 3 bases and J gave up 9 bases; unmatched junction bases: 11. The CDR3 DNA is TGTGCCAGCAGCGCCCAGGGACTAGCGGGAGCTCCTGGTGAGCAGTTCTTC. Protein: CASSAQGLAGAPGEQFF.

The chain recombines TRBV18 with TRBJ2-7; D call uncertain. Between the trimmed V and J ends, which lost 0 bases and 1 base, there was a span of 7 bases. From germline, CDR1 is KGHSH and CDR2 LQKENI. The CDR3 runs 14 residues. CDR3 DNA sequence: TGTGCCAGCTCACCACCGGGCTCTTCCTACGAGCAGTACTTC. Translation gives CASSPPGSSYEQYF.

This clone was seen a few times. The chain combines TRBV9 with TRBJ1-2, with 7 positions matching TRBD1. CDR3 length: 14 amino acids. V lost 3 bases to trimming and J lost 5 bases; unmatched junction nucleotides: 7. Per germline, CDR1 SGDLS and CDR2 YYNGEE. In DNA form, the CDR3 reads TGTGCCAGCAGCGGGGGACAGCGTATTTATGGCTACACCTTC. Translation: CASSGGQRIYGYTF.

The chain joins TRBV28 to TRBJ2-5; D might be TRBD2 (6 bases). The CDR3 consists of 13 residues. V was cut by 1 base and J by 5 bases, with 8 bases left in between. Germline CDR1 reads MDHEN; CDR2 reads SYDVKM. This chain's CDR3 is CASSLSGGETQYF. The DNA for the CDR3 is TGTGCCAGCAGTTTATCAGGAGGGGAGACCCAGTACTTC.

The V and J genes are TRBV20-1 and TRBJ2-7; D gene unclear. Germline loops: CDR1 DFQATT, CDR2 SNEGSKA (reference sequence). The CDR3 is 11 residues long. Between the trimmed V and J ends, which lost 1 base and 5 bases, there was a span of 6 bases. The CDR3 DNA follows: TGCAGTGCTAGAGTCACAGACGAGCAGTACTTC. Translation: CSARVTDEQYF.

J is TRBJ2-3 and V is TRBV7-3; possible D gene TRBD2, 6 bases. Deletions cut 5 bases from V and 0 bases from J, with 18 bases between. The CDR3 sequence is 17 residues long. The germline V gene encodes CDR1 SGHTA and CDR2 FQGTGA. The CDR3 region has the DNA TGTGCCAGCAGCACCCTAGACCTAGCGACTAGCACAGATACGCAGTATTTT. Amino acid sequence: CASSTLDLATSTDTQYF.

The chain joins TRBV19 to TRBJ1-5; D unclear. CDR1 and CDR2 from the germline V gene are LNHDA and SQIVND (reference sequence). Deletions cut 7 bases from V and 10 bases from J, with 17 bases between. The CDR3 runs to 13 residues. CDR3 DNA: TGTGCCAGTATTTCCTGGGCACTCGGCCCCCAGCATTTT. Protein sequence: CASISWALGPQHF.

This rearrangement joins TRBV28 to TRBJ2-5, with a weak D call TRBD2 (6 bases). The V end lost 4 bases, the J end lost 3 bases, and 15 bases lay between the germline ends. The CDR3 has 15 residues. The germline CDR1 and CDR2 sequences are MDHEN and SYDVKM. CDR3 amino acids: CASSSVAAREETQYF. The CDR3, as DNA: TGTGCCAGCAGTTCCGTAGCGGCCCGGGAAGAGACCCAGTACTTC.

This clone was recorded only once. CDR3 in DNA: TGTGCCAGCAGCTTCCTCATAGCAGGGGATGGTGGCTACACCTTC. It codes for CASSFLIAGDGGYTF. V usage is TRBV7-2 and J usage is TRBJ1-2; weak D call: TRBD1 (6 bases). V lost 3 bases, J lost 7 bases, and 18 bases lay in between. The germline CDR1 and CDR2 sequences are SGHTA and FQGNSA. The CDR3 contains 15 residues.